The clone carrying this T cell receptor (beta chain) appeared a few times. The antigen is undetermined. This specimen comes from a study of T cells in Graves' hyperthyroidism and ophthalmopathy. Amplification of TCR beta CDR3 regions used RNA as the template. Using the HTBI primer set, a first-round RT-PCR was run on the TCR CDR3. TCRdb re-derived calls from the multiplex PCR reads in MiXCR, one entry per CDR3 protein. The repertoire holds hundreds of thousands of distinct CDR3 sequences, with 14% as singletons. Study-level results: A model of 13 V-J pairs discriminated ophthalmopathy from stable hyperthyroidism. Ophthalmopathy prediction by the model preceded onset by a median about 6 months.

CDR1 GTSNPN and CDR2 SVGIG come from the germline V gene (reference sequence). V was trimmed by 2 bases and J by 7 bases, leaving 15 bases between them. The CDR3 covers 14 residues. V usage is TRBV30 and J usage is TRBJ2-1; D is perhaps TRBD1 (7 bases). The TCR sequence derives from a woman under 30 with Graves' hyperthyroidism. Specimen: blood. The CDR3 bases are TGTGCCTGGAGTTTCAGGGGGGCGGGGAATGAGCAGTTCTTC. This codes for CAWSFRGAGNEQFF.